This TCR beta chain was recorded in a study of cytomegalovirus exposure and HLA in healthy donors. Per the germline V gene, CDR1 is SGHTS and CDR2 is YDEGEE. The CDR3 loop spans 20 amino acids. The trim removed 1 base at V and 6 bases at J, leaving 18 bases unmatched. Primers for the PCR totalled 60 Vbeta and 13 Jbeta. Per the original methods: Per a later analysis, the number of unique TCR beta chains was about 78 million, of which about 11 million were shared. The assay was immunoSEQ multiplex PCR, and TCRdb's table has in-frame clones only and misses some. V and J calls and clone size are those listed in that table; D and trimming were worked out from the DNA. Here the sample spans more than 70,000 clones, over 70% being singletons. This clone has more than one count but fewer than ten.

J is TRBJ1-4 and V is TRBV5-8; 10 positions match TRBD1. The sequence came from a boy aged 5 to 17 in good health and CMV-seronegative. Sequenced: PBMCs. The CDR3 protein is CASSLPPFRDRGSIDEKLFF. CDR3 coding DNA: TGTGCCAGCAGCTTGCCCCCGTTCCGGGACAGGGGATCGATTGATGAAAAACTGTTTTTT. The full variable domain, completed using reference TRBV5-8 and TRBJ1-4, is EAGVTQSPTHLIKTRGQQATLRCSPISGHTSVYWYQQALGLGLQFLLWYDEGEERNRGNFPPRFSGRQFPNYSSELNVNALELEDSALYLCASSLPPFRDRGSIDEKLFFGSGTQLSVL.